These 3 T cell receptor beta chains share one sample of origin, sequenced in a study of human T cells and chemical hapten exposure. Time point specified: pre-sensitization, week 0. The treatment here: therapeutic diphenylcyclopropenone sensitization with weekly scalp DPC. Blood, whole and unfractionated, served as the source for total RNA extraction. TCRdb re-called the RACE reads with MiXCR, one entry per CDR3 protein. The sample includes about 35,000 distinct CDR3 sequences, around 12% of them seen just once. Sequencing was performed on whole blood, taken in connection with sensitization to the hapten diphenylcyclopropenone (DPC). The receptors come from a woman in her thirties or forties with alopecia areata. Some clones in this sample may be carry-over from other donors' samples.

V and J are TRBV7-4 and TRBJ1-1; 8 nucleotides line up with TRBD1. V trimming: 0 bases; J trimming: 5 bases; junction bases outside the gene matches: 14. Looked up from germline, CDR1 is SGHVT and CDR2 is SQSDAQ. The CDR3 runs 18 residues. Here the CDR3 DNA reads TGTGCCAGCAGCTTAGCGGCCCCCGGGACAGGATGGGGTACTGAAGCTTTCTTT. It translates to CASSLAAPGTGWGTEAFF. The whole variable domain, remainder taken from reference TRBV7-4 and TRBJ1-1, is GAGVSQSPRYKVAKRGRDVALRCDSISGHVTLYWYRQTLGQGSEVLTYSQSDAQRDKSGRPSGRFSAERPERSVSTLKIQRTEQGDSAVYLCASSLAAPGTGWGTEAFFGQGTRLTVV.

The sample holds a few counts of this clonotype. The V call is TRBV4-2, the J call TRBJ2-4, with unresolved D. This CDR3 region has 15 residues. The germline V gene has CDR1 LGHNA and CDR2 YNFKEQ. Trimming took off 2 bases at V and 2 bases at J, with 10 bases between the two ends. CDR3 DNA: TGTGCCAGCAGCCAACTACAATGGTCCAAAAACATTCAGTACTTC. Protein sequence: CASSQLQWSKNIQYF.

This clonotype turned up a few times. The chain links TRBV14 to TRBJ2-3; D possibly corresponds to TRBD2 (6 bases). The CDR3 totals 14 residues. V lost 3 bases and J 7 bases, leaving 14 bases between the germline ends. The germline gives CDR1 SGHDN, CDR2 FVKESK. CDR3 in amino acids: CASSQASAANTQYF. The CDR3 DNA is TGTGCCAGCAGCCAGGCTAGCGCGGCAAATACGCAGTATTTT. Together with reference TRBV14 and TRBJ2-3, the CDR3 gives the full variable domain: EAGVTQFPSHSVIEKGQTVTLRCDPISGHDNLYWYRRVMGKEIKFLLHFVKESKQDESGMPNNRFLAERTGGTYSTLKVQPAELEDSGVYFCASSQASAANTQYFGPGTRLTVL.